Following are 15 T cell receptor beta chains from one sample sequenced in a study of T cells expressing NK-cell markers. From the 5' RACE reads, TCRdb lists one entry per CDR3 protein and no DNA. This repertoire includes a few hundred thousand distinct CDR3 sequences. The sequenced material came from blood T cells: a sorted CD56 or NKG2C T cell subset, CD4+ or CD8+ T cells, or bulk PBMC T cells (not recorded which). All receptors come from a man between 18 and 69 years old in good health.

The chain carries TRBV7-3 and TRBJ1-6; TCRdb lists TRBD1, though no DNA is available to test this call. The CDR3 length is 15 residues. CDR1 is SGHTA and CDR2 is FQGTGA in the germline V gene. Here the CDR3 reads CASSPSAGENSPLHF.

The chain links TRBV7-2 to TRBJ2-7; TCRdb's assignment of TRBD1 cannot be checked, as there is no DNA. Germline V gene sequence: CDR1 SGHTA, CDR2 FQGNSA. The length of the CDR3 is 16 residues. This chain's CDR3 is CASSLVGRGSSYEQYF. Complete variable domain (other parts from reference TRBV7-2 and TRBJ2-7): GAGVSQSPSNKVTEKGKDVELRCDPISGHTALYWYRQSLGQGLEFLIYFQGNSAPDKSGLPSDRFSAERTGGSVSTLTIQRTQQEDSAVYLCASSLVGRGSSYEQYFGPGTRLTVT.

CDR3 protein: CASSRGDRDNEQFF. The chain combines TRBV11-3 with TRBJ2-1; checking the TCRdb D call of TRBD1 is not possible without DNA. The germline V gene has CDR1 SGHNT and CDR2 YENEEA. This CDR3 spans 14 amino acids.

The chain has TRBV7-2 and TRBJ1-1; as DNA is missing, the TRBD1 call by TCRdb cannot be tested. Germline V gives CDR1 SGHTA, CDR2 FQGNSA. There are 15 residues in the CDR3. Here the CDR3 reads CASSPPGIRNTEAFF.

The rearrangement joins TRBV7-3 to TRBJ2-4; TCRdb calls TRBD1, which cannot be checked without DNA. The CDR3 is made up of 17 amino acids. Germline V gene sequence: CDR1 SGHTA, CDR2 FQGTGA. Here the CDR3 reads CASSLKGGGLAKNIQYF.

This chain connects TRBV12-3 or TRBV12-4 to TRBJ1-3; the D call from TCRdb, TRBD1, cannot be confirmed without DNA. The CDR3 sequence is 18 residues long. The CDR3 spells CASSWGWRQGYSGNTIYF.

The rearrangement links TRBV20-1 to TRBJ2-1; absent DNA, TCRdb's TRBD1 call cannot be checked. Per germline, CDR1 DFQATT and CDR2 SNEGSKA (reference sequence). This CDR3 comprises 16 residues. CDR3 protein: CSASPGGGVAYNEQFF.

The V call is TRBV18, the J call TRBJ2-7; TCRdb lists TRBD2, though no DNA is available to test this call. Germline V lookup: CDR1 KGHSH, CDR2 LQKENI. The CDR3 sequence is 16 residues long. CDR3 in amino acids: CASSKTGTPGAYEQYF.

The chain has TRBV10-3 and TRBJ2-5. The CDR3 is 13 residues long. Germline V lookup: CDR1 ENHRY, CDR2 SYGVKD. CDR3: CAISVTYQETQYF.

The V and J genes are TRBV3-1 and TRBJ2-7; TCRdb selects TRBD2, and the lack of DNA leaves this call unchecked. Per germline, CDR1 LGHDT and CDR2 YNNKEL (reference sequence). This CDR3 contains 13 residues. Here the CDR3 reads CASSQGVAAEQYF.

The chain is built from TRBV12-5 and TRBJ1-1; the D call from TCRdb, TRBD1, cannot be confirmed without DNA. Germline V lookup: CDR1 LGHNT, CDR2 FRNRAP. CDR3 length equals 15 residues. CDR3 in amino acids: CASGGQVGMNTEAFF.

The V and J genes are TRBV2 and TRBJ1-3; TCRdb picks TRBD1, but there is no DNA to check that call. The CDR3 consists of 15 residues. Germline CDR1 SNHLY, CDR2 FYNNEI. CDR3 region: CASNRQGSSGNTIYF.

The CDR3 reads CASSALVGNVGELFF. The rearrangement uses TRBV6-4 and TRBJ2-2. CDR1 is MRHNA, CDR2 SNTAGT, per germline. The CDR3 sequence is 15 residues long.

This chain uses TRBV15 with TRBJ2-2; TCRdb's D call of TRBD2 is untestable without DNA. The CDR3 contains 16 residues. Germline loops: CDR1 LNHNV, CDR2 YYDKDF (reference sequence). CDR3 loop: CATSTGLAGGTGELFF. Full variable domain (rest looked up from reference TRBV15 and TRBJ2-2): DAMVIQNPRYQVTQFGKPVTLSCSQTLNHNVMYWYQQKSSQAPKLLFHYYDKDFNNEADTPDNFQSRRPNTSFCFLDIRSPGLGDTAMYLCATSTGLAGGTGELFFGEGSRLTVL.

The chain recombines TRBV20-1 with TRBJ1-5. This CDR3 spans 13 amino acids. Germline V gene sequence: CDR1 DFQATT, CDR2 SNEGSKA (reference sequence). This chain's CDR3 is CSAYASRNQPQHF.